This TCR beta chain was sequenced during a study of siplizumab effects on memory and regulatory T cells. Assay: immunoSEQ multiplex PCR; the TCRdb copy retains only in-frame clones and omits some. This table holds 50,000 to 75,000 clones, less than 80% found once. This receptor was taken from a human donor in good health. Sequenced sample: memory CD4+ T cells sorted from blood.

The CDR3 DNA is TGTGCCAGCAGGGGGGTAACTGAAGCTTTCTTT. Translating gives CASRGVTEAFF. The chain combines TRBV10-3 with TRBJ1-1, with TRBD1 matching over 7 bases. The V gene's germline CDR1 is ENHRY and CDR2 SYGVKD. V was clipped by 10 bases and J by 5 bases; unmatched bases: 4. The CDR3 has 11 residues.